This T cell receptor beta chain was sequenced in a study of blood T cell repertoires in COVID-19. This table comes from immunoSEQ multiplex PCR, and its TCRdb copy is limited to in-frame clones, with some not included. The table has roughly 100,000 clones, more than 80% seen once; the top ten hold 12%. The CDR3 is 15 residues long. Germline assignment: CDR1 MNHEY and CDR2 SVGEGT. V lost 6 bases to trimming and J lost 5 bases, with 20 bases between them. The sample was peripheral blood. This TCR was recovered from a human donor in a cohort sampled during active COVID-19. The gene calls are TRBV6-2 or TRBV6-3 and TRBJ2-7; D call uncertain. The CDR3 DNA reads TGTGCCAGCAGCCACGGAGTCAATTTGCCCCACGAGCAGTACTTC. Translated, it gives CASSHGVNLPHEQYF.